A single sample gave rise to the 11 T cell receptor beta chains below, sequenced in a study of response to subunit inactivated influenza vaccine (dated by TCRdb to the late 2010s). This specimen's time point label, interpreted: around 45 days after influenza vaccine administration. Libraries were built with RT-PCR. The sample was run on an Illumina HiSeq 2500. TCRdb reworked the public reads: Q25 trimming with fastp, MiXCR clone assembly, productive beta chains retained. Merged by CDR3 protein, the rows form single entries marked with the most common genes and DNA. The sample table contains fewer than 700,000 distinct CDR3 sequences; only one count was recorded for 10% to 15% of them. In total, the top ten clones hold over 10% of the sample. The specimen was PBMCs from blood, collected about 6 weeks after vaccination. Every receptor here comes from a man aged 45-60 years who received an inactivated influenza vaccine. Donor details come from another sample of the same person, matched by shared clones.

This clonotype was found a few times. The chain links TRBV15 to TRBJ2-1; 8 bases line up with TRBD2. J was trimmed by 4 bases and V by 0 bases; bases with no gene match: 11. Germline CDR1 LNHNV, CDR2 YYDKDF (reference sequence). The CDR3 is 18 residues long. For the CDR3, the DNA is TGTGCCACCAGCAGAGATGGCCCTAGCGGGTGGCTATACAATGAGCAGTTCTTC. Translating it yields CATSRDGPSGWLYNEQFF.

This clonotype was seen a few times. The CDR3 reads CAWSQIRGYEQYF. Written as DNA, the CDR3 is TGTGCCTGGAGCCAAATTCGGGGGTACGAGCAGTACTTC. The chain links TRBV30 to TRBJ2-7; TRBD2 might be the D (6 bases). Trimming cost V 3 bases and J 4 bases, with 13 bases left between them. Per the germline V gene, CDR1 is GTSNPN and CDR2 is SVGIG (reference sequence). This CDR3 spans 13 amino acids.

The chain recombines TRBV4-3 with TRBJ2-3; tentatively, D is TRBD2 (5 bases). Trimming shortened V by 0 bases and J by 6 bases, and 7 bases separated the two germline ends. The V gene's germline CDR1 is LGHNA and CDR2 YSLEER. The CDR3 is 13 residues long. CDR3 loop: CASSQDRGDTQYF. The CDR3 nucleotides read TGCGCCAGCAGCCAAGATCGAGGGGATACGCAGTATTTT.

A few counts support this clonotype. V gene TRBV29-1 combines with J gene TRBJ1-2, with a weak D call TRBD1 (6 bases). The V and J ends lost 7 bases and 5 bases respectively, with 23 bases between them. The CDR3 length is 15 residues. From germline, CDR1 is SQVTM and CDR2 ANQGSEA. CDR3 region: CSALGGGWLNYGYTF. Here the CDR3 DNA reads TGCAGCGCTCTGGGAGGGGGATGGCTTAATTATGGCTACACCTTC.

This clonotype was picked up a small number of times. The genes are TRBV29-1 and TRBJ2-7, with D unclear. This CDR3 is built from 11 residues. The germline gives CDR1 SQVTM, CDR2 ANQGSEA. V gave up 8 bases and J gave up 5 bases, with 13 bases separating them. DNA of the CDR3: TGCAGCTCCAAGGGCCGTGACGAGCAGTACTTC. Amino acid sequence: CSSKGRDEQYF.

This clonotype showed up just a few times. The chain joins TRBV2 to TRBJ1-1; no definite D call. Per the germline V gene, CDR1 is SNHLY and CDR2 is FYNNEI. V was trimmed by 10 bases and J by 6 bases, leaving 18 bases between them. This CDR3 has 13 residues. CDR3 sequence: CAIPDLERAEAFF. The CDR3 coding sequence is TGTGCCATTCCAGATCTCGAAAGGGCTGAAGCTTTCTTT.

The table lists this clonotype with a few counts. The chain recombines TRBV5-6 with TRBJ2-2; D not resolved. The CDR3 has 13 residues. V was cut by 4 bases and J by 4 bases, with 8 bases left in between. The germline gives CDR1 SGHDT, CDR2 YYEEEE. CDR3 DNA sequence: TGTGCCAGCAGCCCAGAAAGCACCGGGGAGCTGTTTTTT. This encodes CASSPESTGELFF.

The rearrangement uses TRBV4-2 and TRBJ1-3, with D perhaps matching TRBD1 (6 bases). The CDR3 runs to 15 residues. V lost 4 bases and J 3 bases, leaving 13 bases between the germline ends. Germline assignment: CDR1 LGHNA and CDR2 YNFKEQ. The CDR3 DNA follows: TGTGCCAGCAGCCTGCGGGAGGGGGTTGGAAACACCATATATTTT. Its protein product is CASSLREGVGNTIYF.

This clonotype was seen at least ten times. CDR3 region: CASSFGRDIPLHF. CDR3 DNA sequence: TGTGCCAGCAGTTTCGGTCGGGACATACCCCTCCACTTT. This sequence joins TRBV12-3 or TRBV12-4 and TRBJ1-6; tentatively, D is TRBD1 (6 bases). The germline V and J ends were trimmed by 3 bases and 12 bases, with 12 bases remaining between them. This CDR3 has 13 residues.

This clonotype was picked up many times. The chain combines TRBV12-3 or TRBV12-4 with TRBJ1-1; D is ambiguous. With 10 bases removed from V and 9 bases from J, the gap between germline ends came to 15 bases. The CDR3 runs to 11 residues. The CDR3 sequence: CATSKAPKAFF. CDR3 DNA sequence: TGTGCCACGTCAAAAGCTCCAAAAGCTTTCTTT.

A few counts support this clonotype. The chain is built from TRBV7-9 and TRBJ1-2; 10 nucleotides line up with TRBD1. Germline CDR1 SEHNR, CDR2 FQNEAQ (reference sequence). The CDR3 extends over 14 amino acids. The V gene end was trimmed by 5 bases and the J gene end by 4 bases; junction bases not matched to a gene: 4. The CDR3 here is CASSMDRGSYGYTF. In nucleotides, the CDR3 is TGTGCCAGCAGCATGGACAGGGGGAGCTATGGCTACACCTTC.